This T cell receptor beta chain was observed in a study of cytomegalovirus exposure and HLA in healthy donors (dated 2017 in TCRdb). Some background on the complete study: According to an earlier analysis of around 600 of the donors, some 170 million T cells yielded 90 million to 140 million unique TCR beta sequences and approximately 300 Gb of sequence data. Rather than drawing on any new phenotypic data, the later analysis identified candidate immune exposures from TCR beta sequences and the way those sequences occurred across donors. Five DR-DQ haplotypes were handled as single units for association and clustering because linkage in the cohort was strong. Around 300 gigabases of sequencing data and tens of millions of unique TCR sequences were included in an early release covering under 650 HLA-typed donors. Among the roughly 400 genotyped donors, around 81% belonged to the genetic ancestry cluster associated with self-reported Caucasian donors. The study aimed to test whether cataloging public T cell receptors could reveal signatures of past pathogen exposure. A later analysis re-analyzed previously published TCR beta repertoires from approximately 670 donors and added high-resolution HLA genotyping to study TCR occurrence patterns. An earlier analysis of fewer than 700 of the donors applied high-throughput TCR beta sequencing to assess whether each TCR beta V gene segment acted as functional or pseudogenic. The T cell repertoires of roughly 660 subjects were profiled by immunosequencing and related to cytomegalovirus serostatus. To predict cytomegalovirus infection status, the study brought together high-throughput TCR immunosequencing, statistical association of individual TCRs with disease status, and machine learning. All discovery cohort repertoires had been generated using a single sequencing platform. A later genetic analysis took genome-wide SNP genotypes for about 55% of the 666 donors and used that subset as a discovery cohort. Typing coverage differed by locus: A, B, C, DRB1 and DQB1 were typed in about 620-640 donors, DQA1 in around 500, DPA1 in approximately 600, and DPB1 in just under 480. HLA typing included class I and class II loci at four-digit resolution. Donor age, sex, ethnicity and CMV serostatus were collected together with the repertoire data. Along with the approximately 700-subject first cohort, a separate validation cohort of 120 different subjects was used. Across 398 genotyped donors of the cohort, an average of about 250,000 unique TCR beta nucleotide sequences per donor were sequenced, and 15% to 20% of those sequences were non-productive. Results and caveats for the whole study, not just this receptor: A further reported finding was that TCR beta sequences accurately predicted the HLA-A and HLA-B alleles for most subjects in the first cohort. When HLA alleles, especially DR and DQ, strongly co-occurred, attributing TCR associations to individual alleles was difficult. In the study, 164 TCR beta chains were listed as associated with cytomegalovirus. Because counts were too low, 15 or so rarely observed V segments, including chromosome 9 orphons, were excluded from the earlier analysis of around 640 of the donors. In a later genetic analysis, a missense DCLRE1C variant was associated with V-gene and J-gene trimming of TCR beta chains, and the association was replicated in an independent cohort. The classifier was reported to diagnose cytomegalovirus status with high specificity and sensitivity in both the original cohort and the validation cohort. In a later analysis, the rate of TCR association differed among HLA loci, with DRB1 alleles having the most associated TCRs and HLA-C alleles having the fewest. In a later analysis, HLA-associated TCR beta chains showed more clonal expansion and lower generation probabilities than non-associated chains that were equally common. In a later genetic analysis, fewer N-insertions in productive TCRs were reported among donors in an Asian-associated ancestry cluster than the roughly 640-donor mean. Several of the top co-occurrence clusters appeared to be linked to parvovirus B19, influenza, CMV and Epstein-Barr virus, according to a later analysis. Because HLA typing was missing for some donors at each locus, association tests included only the typed subset. The only immune exposure information available for the cohort was CMV serostatus. The presence/absence analyses assumed that sequencing depth was roughly uniform across donors, and that assumption may not be true. Broadly in line with IMGT annotations, most TCR beta V segments showed up in productive rearrangements about 87% or about 30% of the time in an earlier analysis of approximately 600 of the donors. The authors suggested that the approach could potentially be generalized to other disease states and immunological phenotypes. Three of the identified cytomegalovirus-associated TCR beta chains were confirmed in vitro to be specific for cytomegalovirus antigens. This cohort had only TCR beta chains sequenced, and the lack of alpha or paired-chain data limited which features could be detected. According to a later analysis, most CMV-associated TCR beta chains appeared to be HLA-restricted, and the HLA associations seemed to be driven largely by CMV exposure. Most TCR sequences were seen in very few donors, while some public TCRs were found in many individuals. Correlated functional status among segregating V segments might be attributable to linkage disequilibrium, but an unknown experimental factor could not be ruled out. The 87-base-pair reads could not distinguish some IMGT-functional V segments, including TRBV6-2 and TRBV6-3, so those segments were excluded. The sequencing pipeline was judged likely to have produced a cluster of highly shared sequence variants as a technical artifact. A later analysis associated around 16,000 TCR beta sequences with specific HLA alleles at a false discovery rate of 0.05.

The receptor library was made with the immunoSEQ multiplex PCR assay. The multiplex PCR relied on a mix of 60 forward primers for TCR Vbeta segments and 13 reverse primers for TCR Jbeta segments. The CDR3 region of rearranged TCR beta genes was amplified from genomic DNA with a multiplex PCR assay. On the Illumina HiSeq System, the amplified TCR beta libraries were sequenced as 87-base-pair reads. Per the authors' processing: Across the 500 to 850 repertoires, a later analysis counted tens of millions of unique TCR beta chains, roughly 11 million of which were shared by at least two donors. Raw reads were error-corrected and collapsed into unique sequences by a nearest-neighbor algorithm in which closely related sequences were merged to remove PCR and sequencing errors. CDR3 sequences were aligned to IMGT reference sequences to assign V, D and J gene segments. For a sequence to be retained, a match of at least six nucleotides to both a V gene segment and a J gene segment was required. Rearrangements were classified as productive when the CDR3 lacked stop codons and remained in frame with V and J, and all other rearrangements were classified as non-productive. Following IMGT convention, CDR3 was defined as the stretch from the second conserved V-encoded cysteine to the conserved J-encoded phenylalanine. In an earlier analysis of more than 550 of the donors, sequences lacking an unambiguous match to a single V gene segment were excluded. In an earlier analysis of 450 to 750 of the donors, a V segment was called functional when productive rearrangements were above 56.7%, and segregating when the standard deviation between donors exceeded 5%. A statistical classification framework was built to diagnose cytomegalovirus status from the catalog of TCR beta chain sequences. V and J gene assignment, in a later analysis, came from comparing TCR nucleotide sequences with IMGT/GENE-DB human TR gene sequences. Using the TCRdist pipeline, a later analysis assigned CDR3 sequences along with most-parsimonious VDJ recombination scenarios. In a later analysis, every TCR beta chain was defined by the combination of its CDR3 amino acid sequence and its V-gene family, and reads without a unique V-gene family were dropped. To address suspected cross-contamination and a sequencing artifact, a later analysis removed around 600 highly shared, low-generation-probability nucleotide sequences. In a later analysis, a clonal expansion index for each public chain was calculated from normalized within-repertoire ranks of inferred template counts. A later analysis computed generation probabilities with a VDJ recombination model fitted to out-of-frame rearrangements, and checked the results against IGoR. Hypergeometric tests were used in a later analysis to score TCR-TCR, TCR-HLA and TCR-CMV co-occurrence, with a repertoire-size bias correction applied to the TCR pairs. False discovery rates were estimated in a later analysis by permuting HLA or CMV assignments 20 times. In a later analysis, co-occurring TCRs were grouped using DBSCAN, and TCRdist sequence similarity was added for clustering within HLA-allele-positive subsets. For co-occurrence clustering, repertoires with fewer than 30,000 or more than 120,000 public chains were excluded, along with a handful of repertoires with anomalous nucleotide sharing. The table comes from immuneACCESS by way of TCRdb, which keeps in-frame sequences with V and J called. Part of the clones is missing from these tables; in studies checked, under half for an unresolved V gene and the rest for unknown reasons. Clone size and V and J calls were adopted from that table, with D and trimming inferred from the DNA. The sample yields around 120,000 clones; over 70% were counted once. The ten largest clones add up to approximately 2.6% of the sample.

Inclusive of the bounding cysteine and phenylalanine, the CDR3 is 16 residues long. The CDR3 DNA has 48 bases and is translated from base 1. In the germline V gene (reference sequence), CDR1 corresponds to SGHKS and CDR2 to YYEKEE. Trimming accounts for 2 bases at V and 5 bases at J, while the number of junction bases matched to no gene is 7. In total, approximately 610 healthy bone marrow donors made up the cohort. All cohort members were sampled while nominally healthy, although unrecorded immune exposures were likely present. The donor was CMV seropositive and was included in the group of 300 or so seropositive cohort members. Every donor gave a peripheral blood sample, and the peripheral blood mononuclear cells from that sample were used for TCR beta sequencing. Genomic DNA extraction from the blood cell samples was performed with the Qiagen DNeasy Blood Extraction Kit. With regard to this clone: Its antigen specificity is not known. No clone much larger than this one lies a single base away; base qualities are absent.

The chain links TRBV5-5 with TRBJ2-2; 9 bases in between match TRBD1. The receptor's source is an older woman in good health and CMV-seropositive. The sample taken for sequencing was PBMCs. Read as DNA, the sequence is TGTGCCAGCAGCTTATTAGGGACAGGGATGACCGGGGAGCTGTTTTTT. This encodes CASSLLGTGMTGELFF.